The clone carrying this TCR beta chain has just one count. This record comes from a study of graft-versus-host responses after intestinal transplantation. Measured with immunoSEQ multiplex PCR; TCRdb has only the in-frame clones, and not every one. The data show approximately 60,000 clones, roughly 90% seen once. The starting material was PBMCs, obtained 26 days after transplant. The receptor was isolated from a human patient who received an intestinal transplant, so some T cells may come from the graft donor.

CDR3 loop: CASSLGGAGATEQYF. CDR3 DNA sequence: TGCGCCAGCAGCTTGGGGGGCGCGGGAGCTACGGAGCAGTACTTC. The rearrangement links TRBV5-1 to TRBJ2-7, with 7 positions matching TRBD2. Looked up from germline, CDR1 is SGHRS and CDR2 is YFSETQ. V shed 0 bases, J shed 7 bases, and the junction held 10 bases outside the gene matches. The length of the CDR3 is 15 residues.